This T cell receptor (beta chain) emerged from a study of T cells in Graves' hyperthyroidism and ophthalmopathy. The authors deemed Graves' hyperthyroidism stable absent ophthalmopathy progression within 18 months. The source of the PBMCs was 8.5 to 10 ml of fresh peripheral blood. V shed 5 bases and J 3 bases; nucleotides not matched to a gene: 7. CDR1 and CDR2 from the germline V gene are MNHEY and SMNVEV (reference sequence). CDR3 length: 16 residues. Many counts were recorded for this clonotype. Amplification of TCR beta CDR3 regions used RNA as the template. RT-PCR in the first round (using the HTBI primer set) targeted the TCR CDR3. TCRdb used MiXCR to reprocess the multiplex PCR reads, holding one entry per CDR3 protein. The table lists under 450,000 distinct CDR3 sequences, 15% to 19% of them singletons, with around 14% in the top ten.

Sequenced material: blood. The TCR originated in a woman in her late teens or twenties with Graves' hyperthyroidism. The chain is built from TRBV27 and TRBJ2-2; 9 bases match TRBD2. The CDR3 bases are TGTGCCAGCAGTGTCCCGGGACTAGCCGACACCGGGGAGCTGTTTTTT. This translates into CASSVPGLADTGELFF.